A selection of T cell receptor beta chains follows, all from one sample in a study of cytomegalovirus exposure and HLA in healthy donors. The assay was immunoSEQ multiplex PCR, and TCRdb's table has in-frame clones only and misses some. The sample holds 99,000 or so clones, about 80% seen once. Material for sequencing was PBMCs. These receptors were collected from a male donor in good health and CMV-seropositive. Each CDR3 is given with its conserved first and last residue.

>TRBJ1-1|TRBV9|12
CASSVGGTEAFF
>TRBJ2-7|TRBV11-2|14
CASTIDRLSYEQYF
>TRBJ1-6|TRBV5-4|13
CASSLAGSSPLHF
>TRBJ2-5|TRBV5-1|13
CASSLRLAQTQYF
>TRBJ1-5|TRBV7-2|13
CASSPRGNQPQHF
>TRBJ1-5|TRBV5-5|15
CASSMTGGSNQPQHF
>TRBJ1-2|TRBV12-5|11
CASGQGYGYTF
>TRBJ1-5|TRBV27|12
CASSFINQPQHF
>TRBJ1-4|TRBV29-1|12
CSVERAGDQLFF
>TRBJ1-2|TRBV27|17
CASSKTGQGALRVGYTF
>TRBJ2-2|TRBV13|16
CASSVGGIANTGELFF
>TRBJ1-3|TRBV6-6|15
CASSAQQVSGNTIYF
>TRBJ2-7|TRBV5-1|18
CASSYQNSGQGPSYEQYF
>TRBJ1-5|TRBV2|15
CASSVDRGPNQPQHF
>TRBJ1-2|TRBV7-2|14
CASSPLTGIYGYTF
>TRBJ1-2|TRBV5-8|15
CASSLDRGINYGYTF
>TRBJ1-3|TRBV7-9|14
CASRQLRAGNTIYF
>TRBJ2-7|TRBV5-4|15
CASSLGRPGVDEQYF
>TRBJ1-3|TRBV6-6|13
CASHAGGVNTIYF
>TRBJ1-2|TRBV2|13
CASKATEVYGYTF
>TRBJ2-7|TRBV18|14
CASSPSAGYHEQYF
>TRBJ1-5|TRBV6-1|17
CASRERWQGKVHQPQHF
>TRBJ2-5|TRBV7-9|17
CASSEGVAGGPQETQYF
>TRBJ2-5|TRBV4-2|16
CASSQTQMAGQETQYF
>TRBJ2-7|TRBV7-2|14
CASSLQRGTYEQYF
>TRBJ1-1|TRBV7-9|12
CASSRDYTEAFF
>TRBJ1-5|TRBV6-6|16
CASSYSLGAEGQPQHF
>TRBJ1-2|TRBV6-5|15
CASSYTGTDGYGYTF
>TRBJ2-3|TRBV7-2|16
CASSLGGLLGTDTQYF
>TRBJ1-2|TRBV4-1|17
CASSQDLAGGATYGYTF
>TRBJ2-2|TRBV2|13
CASSGTETGELFF
>TRBJ1-1|TRBV15|13
CATGTGTYTEAFF
>TRBJ1-5|TRBV6-5|13
CASRYGWGQPQHF
>TRBJ1-2|TRBV14|15
CASPDGRDSRMKDTF
>TRBJ2-5|TRBV2|14
CASSGAALQETQYF
>TRBJ1-3|TRBV5-4|14
CASSPPNSGNTIYF
>TRBJ1-2|TRBV4-1|15
CASSQDAGANYGYTF
>TRBJ1-1|TRBV18|13
CASSLDRDTEAFF
>TRBJ2-7|TRBV9|13
CASSPRGRDEQYF
>TRBJ2-7|TRBV18|11
CASSSKLEQYF
>TRBJ1-1|TRBV29-1|12
CSGGQSNTEAFF
>TRBJ2-5|TRBV2|13
CASSGQGRETQYF
>TRBJ1-1|TRBV7-8|15
CASSPGGGVNTEAFF
>TRBJ1-1|TRBV25-1|15
CASSGNRYRVGKAFF
>TRBJ2-7|TRBV7-2|15
CASSPNPRGLYEQYF
>TRBJ1-2|TRBV2|17
CASSVYQGTQANYGYTF
>TRBJ1-2|TRBV4-1|15
CASSLNTGQNYGYTF
>TRBJ2-3|TRBV19|14
CASTSGAGTDTQYF
>TRBJ1-2|TRBV7-2|15
CASSPQTGTGYGYTF
>TRBJ2-7|TRBV7-2|12
CASRSTGFEQYF
>TRBJ2-3|TRBV5-1|14
CASSLASITDTQYF
>TRBJ1-1|TRBV5-4|14
CASSFTGVNTEAFF
>TRBJ2-7|TRBV7-8|14
CASSLGPGDYEQYF